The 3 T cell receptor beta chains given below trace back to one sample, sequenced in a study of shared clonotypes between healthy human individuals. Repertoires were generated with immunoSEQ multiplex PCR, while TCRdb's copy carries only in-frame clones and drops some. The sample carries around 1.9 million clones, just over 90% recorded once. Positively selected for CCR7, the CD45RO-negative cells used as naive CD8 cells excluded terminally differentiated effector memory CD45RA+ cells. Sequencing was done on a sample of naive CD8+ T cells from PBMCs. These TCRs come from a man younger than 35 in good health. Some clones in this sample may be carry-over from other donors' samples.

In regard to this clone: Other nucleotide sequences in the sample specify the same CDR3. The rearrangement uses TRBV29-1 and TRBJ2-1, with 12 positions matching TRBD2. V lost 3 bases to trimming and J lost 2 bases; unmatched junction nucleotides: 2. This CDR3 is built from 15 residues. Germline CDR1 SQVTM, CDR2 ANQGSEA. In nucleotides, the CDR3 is TGCAGCGTTGAGGGACTAGCGGGCACCTACAATGAGCAGTTCTTC. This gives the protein CSVEGLAGTYNEQFF.

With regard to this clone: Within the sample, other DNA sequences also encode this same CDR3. The CDR3 loop reads CASSSGYSNQPQHF. The DNA of the CDR3 is TGTGCCAGCAGTTCCGGTTATAGCAATCAGCCCCAGCATTTT. The chain joins TRBV27 to TRBJ1-5, with D unresolved. V was cut by 4 bases and J by 0 bases, with 7 bases left in between. The CDR3 extends over 14 amino acids. Germline CDR1 MNHEY, CDR2 SMNVEV (reference sequence).

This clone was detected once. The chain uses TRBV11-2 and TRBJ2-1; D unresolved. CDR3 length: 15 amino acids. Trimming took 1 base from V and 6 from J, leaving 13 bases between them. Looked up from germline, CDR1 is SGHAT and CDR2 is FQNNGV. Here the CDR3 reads CASSLVLSRANEQFF. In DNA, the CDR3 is TGTGCCAGCAGCTTAGTGTTAAGTAGGGCCAATGAGCAGTTCTTC.